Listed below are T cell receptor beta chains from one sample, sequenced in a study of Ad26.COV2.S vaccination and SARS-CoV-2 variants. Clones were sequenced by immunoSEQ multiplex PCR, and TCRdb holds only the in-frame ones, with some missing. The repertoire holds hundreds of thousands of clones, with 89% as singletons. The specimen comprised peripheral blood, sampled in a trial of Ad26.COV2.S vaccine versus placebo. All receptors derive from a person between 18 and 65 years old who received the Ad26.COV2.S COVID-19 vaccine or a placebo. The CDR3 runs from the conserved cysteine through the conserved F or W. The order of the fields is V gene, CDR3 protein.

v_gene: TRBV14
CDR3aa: CASSQGGGYEQYF

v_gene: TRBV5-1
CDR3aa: CASSLRPGVSGTGELFF

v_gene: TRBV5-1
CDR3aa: CASSLGVGLAGGRLFADTQYF

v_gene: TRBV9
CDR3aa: CASSVGFVMGNYGYTF

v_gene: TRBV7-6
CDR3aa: CASSKGIAGGPIQETQYF

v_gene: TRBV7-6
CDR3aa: CASSSEGYNEQFF

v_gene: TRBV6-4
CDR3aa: CASSEEAEKGKLFF

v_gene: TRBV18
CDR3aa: CASSPFEPFANTGELFF

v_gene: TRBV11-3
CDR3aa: CASSPSGGLGPEAFF

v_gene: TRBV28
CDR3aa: CASSSTGRPRGYTF

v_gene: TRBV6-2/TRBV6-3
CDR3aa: CASSYSGLAGVEDTQYF

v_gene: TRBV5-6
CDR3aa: CASSFNMGGYTF

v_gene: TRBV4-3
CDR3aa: CASSQSLNTEAFF

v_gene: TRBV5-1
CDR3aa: CASSRAGTRQETQYF

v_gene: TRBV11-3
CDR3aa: CASSSVAGGGEQFF

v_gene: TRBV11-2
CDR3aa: CASSAGTVDGNTIYF

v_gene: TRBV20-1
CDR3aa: CSASWQQETQYF

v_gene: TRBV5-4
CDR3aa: CASSWPGEGGNTIYF

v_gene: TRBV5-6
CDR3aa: CASSLYGEAFF

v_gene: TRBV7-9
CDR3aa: CASSFTGANTEAFF

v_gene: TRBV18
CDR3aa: CASSQRLQGTEAFF

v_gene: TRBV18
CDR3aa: CASSPAGEKLFF

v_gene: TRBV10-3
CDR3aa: CAISEGTEEKLFF

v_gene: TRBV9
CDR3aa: CASSVGDFIYNEQFF

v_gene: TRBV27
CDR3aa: CASSLSGGALDGELFF

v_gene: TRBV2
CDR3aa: CASSVGGGQPQHF

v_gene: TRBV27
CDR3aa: CASSPGSSYNEQFF

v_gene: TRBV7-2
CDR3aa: CASSFDVLSYNEQFF

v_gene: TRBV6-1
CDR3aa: CASSEVPGDNEQFF

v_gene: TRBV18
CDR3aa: CASSLRTGGIDNEQFF

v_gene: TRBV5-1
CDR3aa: CASSWGGSTEAFF

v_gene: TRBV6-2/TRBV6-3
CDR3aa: CASSYWKLAEDYEQYF

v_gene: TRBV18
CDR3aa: CASSQGQRASTEAFF

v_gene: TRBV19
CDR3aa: CASSSPKGSNEKLFF

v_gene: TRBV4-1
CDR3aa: CASSQGETSGSNEQFF

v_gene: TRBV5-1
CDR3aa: CASSLDSNYGYTF

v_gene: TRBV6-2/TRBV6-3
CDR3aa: CASSYPTGEAFF

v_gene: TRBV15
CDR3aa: CATSRESAGFPNEQFF

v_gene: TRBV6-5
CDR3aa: CASSYRRRGGTDTQYF

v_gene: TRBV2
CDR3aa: CASTGLRRETQYF

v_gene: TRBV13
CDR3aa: CASRQHSSYEQYF

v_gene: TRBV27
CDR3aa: CASSLLDPGVRVEKLFF

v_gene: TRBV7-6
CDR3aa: CASSLLTSGITDTQYF

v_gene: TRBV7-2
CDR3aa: CASSPKGGASYNEQFF

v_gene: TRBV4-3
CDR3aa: CASSQVFPAPGELFF

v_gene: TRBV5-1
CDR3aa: CASSPGLAGANTDTQYF

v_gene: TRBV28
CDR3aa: CASKKAGPRTDTQYF

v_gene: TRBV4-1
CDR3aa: CASSQGTGGNEKLFF

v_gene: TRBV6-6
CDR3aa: CASLGGGSEQFF

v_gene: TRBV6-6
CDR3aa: CASSWGLYTDTQYF

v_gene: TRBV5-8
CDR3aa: CASSRGSNQPQHF

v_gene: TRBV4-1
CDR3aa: CASSQAAGVSSGELFF

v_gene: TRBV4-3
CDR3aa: CASSPRDTNYGYTF

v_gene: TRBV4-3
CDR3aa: CASSQAPGVKQFF

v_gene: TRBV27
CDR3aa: CASSLSAGGQETQYF

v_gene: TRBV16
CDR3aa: CASSHLDSSGANVLTF

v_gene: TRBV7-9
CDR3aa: CASSAGNQPQHF